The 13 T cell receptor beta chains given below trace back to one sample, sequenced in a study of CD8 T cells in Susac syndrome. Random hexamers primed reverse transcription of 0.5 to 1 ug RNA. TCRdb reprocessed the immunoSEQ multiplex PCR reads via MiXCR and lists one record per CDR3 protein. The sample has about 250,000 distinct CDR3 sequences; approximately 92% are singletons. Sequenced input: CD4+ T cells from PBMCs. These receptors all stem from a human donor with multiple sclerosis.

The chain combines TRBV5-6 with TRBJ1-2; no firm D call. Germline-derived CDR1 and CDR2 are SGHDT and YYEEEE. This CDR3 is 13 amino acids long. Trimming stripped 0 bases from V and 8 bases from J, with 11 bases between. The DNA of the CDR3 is TGTGCCAGCAGCTTGGCCTTCGGGAGAGGCTACACCTTC. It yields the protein CASSLAFGRGYTF.

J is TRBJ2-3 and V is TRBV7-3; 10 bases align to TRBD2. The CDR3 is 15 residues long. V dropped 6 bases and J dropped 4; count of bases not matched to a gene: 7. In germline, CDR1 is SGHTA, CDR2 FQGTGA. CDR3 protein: CASSRSSGSADTQYF. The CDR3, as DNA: TGTGCCAGCAGTCGTTCTAGCGGGAGCGCAGATACGCAGTATTTT.

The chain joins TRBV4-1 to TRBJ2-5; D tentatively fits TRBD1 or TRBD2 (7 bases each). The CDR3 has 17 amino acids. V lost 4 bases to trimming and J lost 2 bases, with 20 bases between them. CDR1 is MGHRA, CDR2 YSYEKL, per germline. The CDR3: CASSPRGGANPQETQYF. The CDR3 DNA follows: TGCGCCAGCAGCCCCAGGGGGGGAGCCAACCCTCAAGAGACCCAGTACTTC.

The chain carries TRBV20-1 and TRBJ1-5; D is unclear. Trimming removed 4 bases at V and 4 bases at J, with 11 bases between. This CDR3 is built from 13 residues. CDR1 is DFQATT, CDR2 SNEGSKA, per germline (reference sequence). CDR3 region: CSANELRNQPQHF. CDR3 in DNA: TGCAGTGCTAACGAATTAAGGAATCAGCCCCAGCATTTT.

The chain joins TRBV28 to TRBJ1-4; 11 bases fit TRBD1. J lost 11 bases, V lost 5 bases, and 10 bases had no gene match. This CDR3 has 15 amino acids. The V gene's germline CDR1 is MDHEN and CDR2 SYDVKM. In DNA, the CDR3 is TGTGCCAGCAGTCCCCGGACAGGGGGCGCGGATAAACTGTTTTTT. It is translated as CASSPRTGGADKLFF.

This CDR3 reads CASSQNTDTQYF. CDR3 coding DNA: TGTGCCAGCAGCCAAAACACAGATACGCAGTATTTT. The rearrangement uses TRBV3-1 and TRBJ2-3; unclear D gene. V dropped 2 bases and J dropped 2 bases, with 2 bases sitting between them. Per the germline V gene, CDR1 is LGHDT and CDR2 is YNNKEL (reference sequence). CDR3 length: 12 amino acids.

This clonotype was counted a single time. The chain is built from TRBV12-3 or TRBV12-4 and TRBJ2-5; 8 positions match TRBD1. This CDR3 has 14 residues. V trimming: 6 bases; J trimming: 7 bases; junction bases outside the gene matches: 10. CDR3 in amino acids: CASSPADREGTQYF. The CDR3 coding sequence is TGTGCCAGCAGCCCTGCGGACAGGGAAGGGACCCAGTACTTC.

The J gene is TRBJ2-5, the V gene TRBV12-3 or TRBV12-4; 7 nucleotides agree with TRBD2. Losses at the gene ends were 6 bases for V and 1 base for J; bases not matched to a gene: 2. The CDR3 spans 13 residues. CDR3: CASSGGFQETQYF. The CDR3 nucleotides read TGTGCCAGCAGCGGGGGGTTCCAAGAGACCCAGTACTTC.

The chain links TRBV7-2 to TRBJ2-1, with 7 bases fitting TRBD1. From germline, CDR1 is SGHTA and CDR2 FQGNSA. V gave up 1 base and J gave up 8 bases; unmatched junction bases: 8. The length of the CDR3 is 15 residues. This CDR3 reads CASSLGAGGIDEQFF. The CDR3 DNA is TGTGCCAGCAGCTTAGGGGCAGGGGGAATCGATGAGCAGTTCTTC.

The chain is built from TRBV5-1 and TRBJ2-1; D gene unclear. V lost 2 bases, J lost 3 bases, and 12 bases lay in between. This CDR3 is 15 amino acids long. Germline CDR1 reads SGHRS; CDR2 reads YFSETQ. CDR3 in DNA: TGCGCCAGCAGCTTTAAGGCAGACATCTACAATGAGCAGTTCTTC. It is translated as CASSFKADIYNEQFF. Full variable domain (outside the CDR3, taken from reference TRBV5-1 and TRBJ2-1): KAGVTQTPRYLIKTRGQQVTLSCSPISGHRSVSWYQQTPGQGLQFLFEYFSETQRNKGNFPGRFSGRQFSNSRSEMNVSTLELGDSALYLCASSFKADIYNEQFFGPGTRLTVL.

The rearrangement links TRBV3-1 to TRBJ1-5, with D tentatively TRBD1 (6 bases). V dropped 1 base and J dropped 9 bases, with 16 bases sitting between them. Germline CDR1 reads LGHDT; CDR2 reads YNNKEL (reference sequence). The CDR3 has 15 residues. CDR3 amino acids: CASSQGWDTGRPQHF. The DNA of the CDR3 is TGTGCCAGCAGCCAAGGGTGGGACACCGGGCGGCCCCAGCATTTT.

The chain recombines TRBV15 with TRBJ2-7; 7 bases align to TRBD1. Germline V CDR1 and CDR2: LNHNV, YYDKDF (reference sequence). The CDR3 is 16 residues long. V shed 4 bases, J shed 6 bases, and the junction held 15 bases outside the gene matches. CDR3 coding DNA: TGTGCCACCAGCAAAGGACAGGCCACCGTAACGAGCGAGCAGTACTTC. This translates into CATSKGQATVTSEQYF.

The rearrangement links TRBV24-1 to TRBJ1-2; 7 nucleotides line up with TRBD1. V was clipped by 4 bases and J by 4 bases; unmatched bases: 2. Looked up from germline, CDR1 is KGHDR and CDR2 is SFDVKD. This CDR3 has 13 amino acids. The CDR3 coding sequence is TGTGCCACCAGTGAACAGGGGTTCTATGGCTACACCTTC. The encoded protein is CATSEQGFYGYTF.